Included here is one T cell receptor beta chain sequence, with context. The sample is drawn from a study of lymphopenia after photon versus proton radiotherapy. The table came from immunoSEQ multiplex PCR; TCRdb's copy has only in-frame clones and leaves some out. The sample contains roughly 30,000 clones, roughly 89% of which appear only once. Source: peripheral blood, taken from a patient treated with proton-based radiotherapy. This TCR was sampled from a woman aged 60-75 years with cholangiocarcinoma. Some clones in this sample may be carry-over from other donors' samples.

The CDR3 DNA reads TGTGCCAGCAGTTACGTGGGGGGGGCCCAGCATTTT. Amino acids: CASSYVGGAQHF. J is TRBJ1-5 and V is TRBV6-5; the D gene is possibly TRBD1 (5 bases). Germline V gene sequence: CDR1 MNHEY, CDR2 SVGAGI. CDR3 length: 12 amino acids. V lost 2 bases, J lost 11 bases, and 10 bases lay in between.